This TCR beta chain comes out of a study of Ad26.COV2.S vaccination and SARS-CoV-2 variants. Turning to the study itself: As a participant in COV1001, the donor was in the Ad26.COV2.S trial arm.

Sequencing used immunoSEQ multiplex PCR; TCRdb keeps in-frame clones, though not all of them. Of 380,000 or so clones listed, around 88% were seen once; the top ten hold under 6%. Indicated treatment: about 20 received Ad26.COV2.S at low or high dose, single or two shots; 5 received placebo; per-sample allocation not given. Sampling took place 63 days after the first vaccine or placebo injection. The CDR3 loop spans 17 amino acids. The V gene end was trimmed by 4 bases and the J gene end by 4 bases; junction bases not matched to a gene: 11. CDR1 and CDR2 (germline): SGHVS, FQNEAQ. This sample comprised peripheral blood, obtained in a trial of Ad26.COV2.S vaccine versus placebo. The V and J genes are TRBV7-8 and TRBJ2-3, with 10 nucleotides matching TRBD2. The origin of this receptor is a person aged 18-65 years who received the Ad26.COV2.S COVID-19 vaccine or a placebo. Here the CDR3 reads CASSYFQLAGGADTQYF. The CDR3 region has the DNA TGTGCCAGCAGCTACTTCCAATTAGCGGGAGGCGCAGATACGCAGTATTTT.